What follows is one T cell receptor (beta chain) and its context. The antigen remains unidentified. The data were produced by immunoSEQ multiplex PCR, yet TCRdb's version contains in-frame clones alone and is incomplete. The sample records about 35,000 clones, around 96% being singletons. The CDR3 contains 14 residues. Per the germline V gene, CDR1 is LNHDA and CDR2 is SQIVND (reference sequence). These data come from a study of graft-versus-host responses after intestinal transplantation. Turning to the study itself: Every one of the recipients received anti-thymocyte globulin induction and afterwards took tacrolimus and steroids for roughly three years. Points from the study as a whole: Among circulating GvH clones, peak levels were associated with early post-transplant declines in HvG clones. Investigators detected GvH clones in recipient marrow, with some emerging earlier in ileum or blood.

Sequencing was performed on PBMCs, taken 16 days after intestinal transplant. The sequence came from a human patient who received an intestinal transplant, so some T cells may come from the graft donor. The V gene is TRBV19, the J gene TRBJ2-7, with 9 positions matching TRBD2. The DNA for the CDR3 is TGTCTTCTTAGCGGGAGAATAAGGTCCTACGAGCAGTACTTC. The encoded protein is CLLSGRIRSYEQYF. Based on the CDR3 plus reference TRBV19 and TRBJ2-7, the full variable domain is DGGITQSPKYLFRKEGQNVTLSCEQNLNHDAMYWYRQDPGQGLRLIYYSQIVNDFQKGDIAEGYSVSREKKESFPLTVTSAQKNPTAFYLCLLSGRIRSYEQYFGPGTRLTVT.